This T cell receptor (beta chain) was profiled in a study of metastatic and nonmetastatic thyroid tumors. General study findings and limits: Compared with benign nodules, malignant thyroid tumors were reported to have significantly higher TCR beta diversity in both blood and tumor.

In the authors' methods: To classify distant metastasis in papillary thyroid cancer, a model was built from CDR3 differences across clinicopathological groups. Using MiXCR, TCRdb reanalyzed the PCR reads. The V and J calls come from TCRdb's annotation, not from the publication. The sample has 39,000 or so clones, around half seen once. As for this clone: Its antigen is currently unknown.

No patient had received any treatment before thyroid surgery. The clonotype comes from a male donor with papillary thyroid cancer or a benign thyroid nodule (not recorded which). Some clones in this sample may be carry-over from other donors' samples. Input material: tumor tissue.

CDR3 region: CSARAGGNQPQHF. CDR3 DNA sequence: TGCAGTGCTAGGGCAGGGGGCAATCAGCCCCAGCATTTT. The chain is built from TRBV20-1 and TRBJ1-5, with D possibly being TRBD1 (6 bases). The ends were cut back, 3 bases at V and 2 bases at J, with 8 bases in the middle. The CDR3 runs to 13 residues. CDR1 and CDR2 from the germline V gene are DFQATT and SNEGSKA (reference sequence).